The TCR beta chain described here comes from a study of human T cells and chemical hapten exposure. Study as a whole: Sensitization used 2% DPC on 2 cm by 2 cm upper inner arm skin. Study outcomes and limitations: Expanded TCR sets contained significantly more large CDR3 similarity clusters than controls.

With regard to this clonotype: Its antigen is still unknown.

J lost 5 bases, V lost 10 bases, and 10 bases had no gene match. The CDR3 consists of 13 residues. Individual cDNA molecules in this library carried unique molecular identifiers. Original processing notes: Counting gave a median of about 89,000 TCRs per sample, with values ranging from about 20,000 to 750,000. TCRdb passed the RACE reads through MiXCR, listing each CDR3 protein once. TCRdb, not the original authors, processed these V and J calls. The data show tens of thousands of distinct CDR3 sequences, 9.6% seen once. Specified time point: pre-sensitization, week 0. As to treatment: therapeutic diphenylcyclopropenone sensitization with weekly scalp DPC.

The rearrangement links TRBV12-3 or TRBV12-4 to TRBJ1-2, with TRBD1 matching 7 bases. The clonotype comes from a woman aged 40 to 49 with alopecia areata. Some clones in this sample may be carry-over from other donors' samples. Sequences were derived from whole blood, sampled in connection with sensitization to the hapten diphenylcyclopropenone (DPC). CDR3 nucleotide sequence: TGTGCCACCCCGGACAGGAGTGGATATGGCTACACCTTC. Translation gives CATPDRSGYGYTF.